These 8 T cell receptor beta chains came from one sample sequenced in a study of T-cell memory formation after mild COVID-19. TCRdb re-called the 5' RACE reads with MiXCR, one entry per CDR3 protein. This repertoire shows 98,000 or so distinct CDR3 sequences, roughly a sixth found once; its top ten account for roughly 6%. Specimen: PBMCs or a T cell subset sorted from them (not recorded which). Receptors were obtained from a man in his late teens or twenties who had mild COVID-19 (a few samples of this study predate the infection). Cell type and time point are not known.

The CDR3 reads CASPRTGAEAFF. The DNA for the CDR3 is TGCGCCAGCCCCAGGACAGGGGCTGAAGCTTTCTTT. The chain carries TRBV5-1 and TRBJ1-1; 9 positions match TRBD1. This CDR3 has 12 amino acids. Germline V gene sequence: CDR1 SGHRS, CDR2 YFSETQ. The J segment lost 6 bases and the V segment lost 7 bases, leaving 4 bases of the junction unmatched. Using reference TRBV5-1 and TRBJ1-1 for the parts outside the CDR3, the full variable domain is KAGVTQTPRYLIKTRGQQVTLSCSPISGHRSVSWYQQTPGQGLQFLFEYFSETQRNKGNFPGRFSGRQFSNSRSEMNVSTLELGDSALYLCASPRTGAEAFFGQGTRLTVV.

The rearrangement links TRBV5-6 to TRBJ2-5; 7 bases align to TRBD1. The CDR3 extends over 13 amino acids. J gave up 10 bases and V 0 bases, and 6 bases lay outside the gene matches. The germline CDR1 and CDR2 sequences are SGHDT and YYEEEE. In DNA, the CDR3 is TGTGCCAGCAGCTTGGGACAGGGTGGGCTCCAGTACTTC. It translates to CASSLGQGGLQYF.

This clonotype occurred a few times. The chain joins TRBV11-2 to TRBJ2-2; D tentatively reads TRBD1 or TRBD2 (5 bases each). V was cut by 5 bases and J by 0 bases, with 16 bases left in between. This CDR3 spans 17 amino acids. Germline loops: CDR1 SGHAT, CDR2 FQNNGV. The CDR3 DNA sequence: TGTGCCAGCAGCATACCTACCGGGGCGTCGAACACCGGGGAGCTGTTTTTT. It encodes CASSIPTGASNTGELFF.

CDR3 bases: TGCGCCAGCGAGGGGGGCCAAGGCACAGATACGCAGTATTTT. Its translation: CASEGGQGTDTQYF. V gene TRBV5-1 combines with J gene TRBJ2-3, with D possibly being TRBD1 or TRBD2 (6 bases each). There are 14 residues in the CDR3. V gave up 7 bases and J gave up 1 base, with 13 bases separating them. The germline V gene encodes CDR1 SGHRS and CDR2 YFSETQ.

This clonotype was observed a handful of times. V usage is TRBV11-2 and J usage is TRBJ2-3; maybe TRBD2 (7 bases). The ends were cut back, 5 bases at V and 5 bases at J, with 11 bases in the middle. The CDR3 covers 13 residues. Germline CDR1 is SGHAT and CDR2 is FQNNGV. This CDR3 is CASSRGAEDTQYF. The CDR3, as DNA: TGTGCCAGCAGCCGGGGGGCTGAAGATACGCAGTATTTT. Together with reference TRBV11-2 and TRBJ2-3, the CDR3 gives the full variable domain: EAGVAQSPRYKIIEKRQSVAFWCNPISGHATLYWYQQILGQGPKLLIQFQNNGVVDDSQLPKDRFSAERLKGVDSTLKIQPAKLEDSAVYLCASSRGAEDTQYFGPGTRLTVL.

The chain's CDR3 is CATSPTLAGTTDTQYF. As DNA, the CDR3 is TGTGCCACCAGTCCCACACTAGCGGGGACCACAGATACGCAGTATTTT. The chain uses TRBV24-1 and TRBJ2-3; TRBD2 agrees at 10 bases. The CDR3 is 16 amino acids. Germline CDR1 KGHDR, CDR2 SFDVKD. V lost 6 bases and J lost 2; bases outside the gene matches: 7.

CDR3 coding DNA: TGTGCCAGCAGTACCTACAGGGGAAACACCGGGGAGCTGTTTTTT. It translates to CASSTYRGNTGELFF. V and J are TRBV12-3 or TRBV12-4 and TRBJ2-2; the match to TRBD1 covers 7 bases. The CDR3 contains 15 residues. The J segment lost 2 bases and the V segment lost 5 bases, leaving 5 bases of the junction unmatched.

This clonotype was seen a few times. The V and J genes are TRBV7-2 and TRBJ1-6; a weak D match, TRBD1 (5 bases). The length of the CDR3 is 12 residues. V dropped 5 bases and J dropped 9 bases, with 8 bases sitting between them. The V gene's germline CDR1 is SGHTA and CDR2 FQGNSA. The CDR3 region is CASSIQVSPLHF. CDR3 bases: TGTGCCAGCAGCATACAGGTTTCACCCCTCCACTTT.